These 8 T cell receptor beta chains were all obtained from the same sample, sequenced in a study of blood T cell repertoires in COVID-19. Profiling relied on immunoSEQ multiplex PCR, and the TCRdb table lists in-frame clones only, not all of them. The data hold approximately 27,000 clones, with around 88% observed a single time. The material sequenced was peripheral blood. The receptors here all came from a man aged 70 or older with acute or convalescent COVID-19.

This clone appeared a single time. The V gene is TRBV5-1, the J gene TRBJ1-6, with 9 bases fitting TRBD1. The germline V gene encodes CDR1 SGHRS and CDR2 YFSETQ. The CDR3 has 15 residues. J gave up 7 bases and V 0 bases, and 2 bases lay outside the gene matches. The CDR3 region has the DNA TGCGCCAGCAGCTTGGAGGACAGGGGAAATTCACCCCTCCACTTT. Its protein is CASSLEDRGNSPLHF.

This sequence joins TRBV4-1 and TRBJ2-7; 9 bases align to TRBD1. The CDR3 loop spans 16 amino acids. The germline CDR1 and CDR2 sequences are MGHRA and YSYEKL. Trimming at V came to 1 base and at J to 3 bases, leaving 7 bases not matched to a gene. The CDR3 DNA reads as TGCGCCAGCAGCCAAGGGGGACAGGGATTGGGCTACGAGCAGTACTTC. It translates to CASSQGGQGLGYEQYF.

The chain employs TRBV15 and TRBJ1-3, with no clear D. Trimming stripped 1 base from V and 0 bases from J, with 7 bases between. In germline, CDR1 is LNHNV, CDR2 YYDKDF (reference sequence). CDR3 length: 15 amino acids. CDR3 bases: TGTGCCACCAGCAGAGTCGGTCACTCTGGAAACACCATATATTTT. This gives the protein CATSRVGHSGNTIYF.

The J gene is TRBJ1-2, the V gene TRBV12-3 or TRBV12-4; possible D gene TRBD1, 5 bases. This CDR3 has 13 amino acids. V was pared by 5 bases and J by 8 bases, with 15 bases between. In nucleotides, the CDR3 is TGTGCCAGCAGTCCCGGGGGGGTCAGGGGCTACACCTTC. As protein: CASSPGGVRGYTF.

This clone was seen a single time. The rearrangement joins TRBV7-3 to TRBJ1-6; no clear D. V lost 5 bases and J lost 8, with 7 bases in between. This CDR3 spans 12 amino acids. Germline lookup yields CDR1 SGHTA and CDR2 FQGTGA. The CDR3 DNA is TGTGCCAGCAGCCCCCCCGATTCACCCCTCCACTTT. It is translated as CASSPPDSPLHF. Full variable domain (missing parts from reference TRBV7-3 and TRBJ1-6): GAGVSQTPSNKVTEKGKYVELRCDPISGHTALYWYRQSLGQGPEFLIYFQGTGAADDSGLPNDRFFAVRPEGSVSTLKIQRTERGDSAVYLCASSPPDSPLHFGNGTRLTVT.

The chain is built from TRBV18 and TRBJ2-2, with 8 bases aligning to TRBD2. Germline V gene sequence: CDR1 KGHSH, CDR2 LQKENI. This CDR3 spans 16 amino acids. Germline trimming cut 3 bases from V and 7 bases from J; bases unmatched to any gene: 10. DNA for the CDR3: TGTGCCAGCTCACCTCTAAATAGAGCGGGAGTCGGGGAGCTGTTTTTT. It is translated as CASSPLNRAGVGELFF.

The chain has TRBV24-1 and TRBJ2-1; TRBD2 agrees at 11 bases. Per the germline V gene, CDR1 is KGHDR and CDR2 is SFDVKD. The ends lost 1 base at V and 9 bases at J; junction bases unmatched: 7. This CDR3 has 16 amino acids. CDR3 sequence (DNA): TGTGCCACCAGTGATTTTTCGTGGCTAGCGGGGGGTGAGCAGTTCTTC. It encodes CATSDFSWLAGGEQFF.

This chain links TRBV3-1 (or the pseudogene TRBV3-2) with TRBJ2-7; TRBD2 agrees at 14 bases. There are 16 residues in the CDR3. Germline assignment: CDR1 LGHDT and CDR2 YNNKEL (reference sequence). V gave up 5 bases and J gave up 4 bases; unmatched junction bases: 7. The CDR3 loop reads CASSTTSGRASYEQYF. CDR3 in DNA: TGTGCCAGCAGCACGACTAGCGGGAGGGCATCGTACGAGCAGTACTTC.